The 25 T cell receptor beta chains listed next were all sequenced from one sample in a study of blood T cell repertoires in COVID-19. Clones were read by immunoSEQ multiplex PCR, and TCRdb kept only the in-frame ones, dropping some. Here the sample spans under 250,000 clones, more than 65% being singletons. Sample: peripheral blood. The receptor source for this set is a woman younger than 45 who had recovered from COVID-19.

This chain connects TRBV27 to TRBJ2-7; 8 bases are shared with TRBD2. V dropped 5 bases and J dropped 2; count of bases not matched to a gene: 11. Germline V gene data show CDR1 as MNHEY and CDR2 as SMNVEV (reference sequence). There are 16 residues in the CDR3. CDR3 sequence (DNA): TGTGCCAGCAGTGACCTCGATAGCGGGACGACCTACGAGCAGTACTTC. This gives the protein CASSDLDSGTTYEQYF.

The chain uses TRBV5-4 and TRBJ1-2; D is undetermined. CDR1 SGHNT and CDR2 YYREEE come from the germline V gene (reference sequence). With 4 bases removed from V and 8 bases from J, the gap between germline ends came to 15 bases. The length of the CDR3 is 13 residues. CDR3: CASSLWGGMGYTF. The DNA of the CDR3 is TGTGCCAGCAGCCTGTGGGGAGGGATGGGCTACACCTTC. Complete variable domain (other parts from reference TRBV5-4 and TRBJ1-2): ETGVTQSPTHLIKTRGQQVTLRCSSQSGHNTVSWYQQALGQGPQFIFQYYREEENGRGNFPPRFSGLQFPNYSSELNVNALELDDSALYLCASSLWGGMGYTFGSGTRLTVV.

The chain joins TRBV18 to TRBJ2-1; 8 positions agree with TRBD1. V lost 3 bases, J lost 5 bases, and 6 bases stayed unmatched. CDR3 length: 15 residues. Germline V lookup: CDR1 KGHSH, CDR2 LQKENI. This CDR3 reads CASSPAGTGHNEQFF. The CDR3 DNA sequence: TGTGCCAGCTCACCCGCCGGGACAGGCCACAATGAGCAGTTCTTC.

V gene TRBV19 combines with J gene TRBJ2-3; D perhaps matches TRBD2 (5 bases). The CDR3 runs to 15 residues. Per the germline V gene, CDR1 is LNHDA and CDR2 is SQIVND (reference sequence). V was shortened by 4 bases and J by 3 bases, with 14 bases between the two germline ends. CDR3 in amino acids: CASSTRLVATDTQYF. In DNA form, the CDR3 reads TGTGCCAGTAGTACCCGCTTAGTAGCGACAGATACGCAGTATTTT.

The chain uses TRBV19 and TRBJ1-2, with 9 bases that match TRBD1. Germline V gives CDR1 LNHDA, CDR2 SQIVND (reference sequence). Trimming removed 3 bases from V and 7 bases from J; junction bases left unmatched: 6. CDR3 length equals 14 residues. CDR3 bases: TGTGCCAGTAGTATTTACGACAGGGGGTTTGGCTACACCTTC. Translated, it gives CASSIYDRGFGYTF.

The CDR3 spells CASSVHGDNEQFF. CDR3 coding DNA: TGTGCCAGCAGCGTCCACGGAGACAATGAGCAGTTCTTC. The chain joins TRBV6-5 to TRBJ2-1; no clear D gene. V was clipped by 6 bases and J by 5 bases, with 11 bases between them. CDR1 is MNHEY and CDR2 is SVGAGI in the germline V gene. The CDR3 extends over 13 amino acids.

As DNA, the CDR3 is TGTGCCAGCAGACCTGGGTCCGGGACTAGCGCTTACAATGAGCAGTTCTTC. Translated, it gives CASRPGSGTSAYNEQFF. V is TRBV7-2 and J is TRBJ2-1; 10 positions agree with TRBD2. CDR1 and CDR2 (germline): SGHTA, FQGNSA. The CDR3 loop spans 17 amino acids. J was trimmed by 4 bases and V by 6 bases; bases with no gene match: 12.

CDR3 sequence: CATEGGLYNEQFF. Here the CDR3 DNA reads TGTGCCACGGAGGGTGGACTGTACAATGAGCAGTTCTTC. This chain joins TRBV12-3 or TRBV12-4 and TRBJ2-1; TRBD2 might be the D (6 bases). CDR3 length: 13 amino acids. V was shortened by 10 bases and J by 4 bases, with 14 bases between the two germline ends.

The chain recombines TRBV11-2 with TRBJ2-5; D gene uncertain. This CDR3 is built from 13 residues. The germline V gene has CDR1 SGHAT and CDR2 FQNNGV. The V end was cut by 2 bases, the J end by 2 bases, with 6 bases between. The CDR3 sequence: CASSLQIQETQYF. The CDR3 DNA follows: TGTGCCAGCAGCTTACAGATTCAAGAGACCCAGTACTTC.

The V call is TRBV7-9, the J call TRBJ2-3; D not resolved. This CDR3 has 12 amino acids. Deletions cut 5 bases from V and 0 bases from J, with 3 bases between. Germline loops: CDR1 SEHNR, CDR2 FQNEAQ (reference sequence). CDR3 in DNA: TGTGCCAGCAGCCAGAGCACAGATACGCAGTATTTT. Its protein product is CASSQSTDTQYF.

This clone is a singleton in its sample. The chain has TRBV18 and TRBJ1-5, with D maybe TRBD1 (6 bases). The CDR3 is made up of 14 amino acids. V was trimmed by 3 bases and J by 4 bases, leaving 10 bases between them. From germline, CDR1 is KGHSH and CDR2 LQKENI. The CDR3 loop reads CASSPDRSNQPQHF. For the CDR3, the DNA is TGTGCCAGCTCACCGGACAGATCTAATCAGCCCCAGCATTTT.

The rearrangement links TRBV27 to TRBJ2-1, with D uncertain. CDR3 length: 13 residues. V gave up 4 bases and J gave up 4 bases, with 8 bases separating them. Germline-derived CDR1 and CDR2 are MNHEY and SMNVEV (reference sequence). The chain's CDR3 is CASSSLRYNEQFF. Written as DNA, the CDR3 is TGTGCCAGCAGTTCCCTCAGGTACAATGAGCAGTTCTTC.

This clone appeared a single time. This chain uses TRBV27 with TRBJ1-2; 9 nucleotides match TRBD1. Germline assignment: CDR1 MNHEY and CDR2 SMNVEV (reference sequence). The CDR3 is 13 residues long. V lost 3 bases, J lost 8 bases, and 4 bases stayed unmatched. Here the CDR3 reads CASSLGQGNGYTF. CDR3 coding DNA: TGTGCCAGCAGTTTGGGACAGGGAAACGGCTACACCTTC.

The chain combines TRBV4-1 with TRBJ2-7; TRBD1 is a possible D gene (6 bases). V was clipped by 0 bases and J by 2 bases, with 17 bases between them. This CDR3 is built from 17 residues. Germline CDR1 reads MGHRA; CDR2 reads YSYEKL. The CDR3 is CASSQDAPGTSTYEQYF. The DNA of the CDR3 is TGCGCCAGCAGCCAAGATGCCCCCGGGACATCCACCTACGAGCAGTACTTC.

The chain combines TRBV7-2 with TRBJ1-1; D is undetermined. Trimming shortened V by 2 bases and J by 0 bases, and 7 bases separated the two germline ends. This CDR3 has 14 residues. Germline V gene sequence: CDR1 SGHTA, CDR2 FQGNSA. The CDR3 region is CASSLPPMNTEAFF. The CDR3 DNA is TGTGCCAGCAGCTTACCGCCTATGAACACTGAAGCTTTCTTT.

The chain couples TRBV18 to TRBJ1-4; 7 nucleotides line up with TRBD1. The CDR3 is made up of 13 amino acids. Unmatched junction bases numbered 6, after V lost 6 bases and J lost 8 bases. Germline V gives CDR1 KGHSH, CDR2 LQKENI. The DNA of the CDR3 is TGTGCCAGCTCCGAGCTGACAGGGGAAAAACTGTTTTTT. This codes for CASSELTGEKLFF.

The chain uses TRBV4-2 and TRBJ2-3; the match to TRBD2 covers 7 bases. Germline V gene data show CDR1 as LGHNA and CDR2 as YNFKEQ. The CDR3 runs 16 residues. Trimming cost V 4 bases and J 5 bases; bases outside gene matches: 12. The DNA of the CDR3 is TGTGCCAGCAGCCCTCCCCCGCTAGCGGCCAAAGATACGCAGTATTTT. It specifies CASSPPPLAAKDTQYF.

V gene TRBV27 combines with J gene TRBJ2-5; perhaps TRBD2 as D (5 bases). Germline values: CDR1 MNHEY, CDR2 SMNVEV (reference sequence). V was trimmed by 2 bases and J by 1 base, leaving 8 bases between them. This CDR3 comprises 14 residues. The CDR3 nucleotides read TGTGCCAGCAGTTTAAGTCTAGCCCAAGAGACCCAGTACTTC. Residues: CASSLSLAQETQYF.

The rearrangement joins TRBV28 to TRBJ2-3, with a tentative D call TRBD1 (7 bases). The length of the CDR3 is 15 residues. V was clipped by 7 bases and J by 2 bases, with 16 bases between them. Germline V gene lookup returns CDR1 MDHEN and CDR2 SYDVKM. The CDR3 DNA sequence: TGTGCCAGCAACCAGGGGGGCAGCCACACAGATACGCAGTATTTT. It translates to CASNQGGSHTDTQYF.

The J gene is TRBJ2-1, the V gene TRBV30; 12 bases agree with TRBD2. Germline V lookup: CDR1 GTSNPN, CDR2 SVGIG (reference sequence). Trimming removed 2 bases from V and 8 bases from J; junction bases left unmatched: 7. The CDR3 is made up of 15 amino acids. CDR3 amino acids: CAWSFLAGGPDEQFF. As DNA, the CDR3 is TGTGCCTGGAGTTTCCTAGCGGGAGGGCCGGATGAGCAGTTCTTC.

CDR3 protein: CASSEGAGYGYTF. The CDR3 DNA reads as TGTGCCAGCAGTGAAGGGGCAGGCTATGGCTACACCTTC. The chain links TRBV6-1 to TRBJ1-2; no clear D gene. CDR1 and CDR2 (germline): MNHNS, SASEGT. The CDR3 is 13 amino acids. V dropped 1 base and J dropped 4 bases, with 7 bases sitting between them.

DNA of the CDR3: TGCAGCGTTAAGAGGAGCTCTGGGGCCAACGTCCTGACTTTC. Protein product: CSVKRSSGANVLTF. V and J are TRBV29-1 and TRBJ2-6; no firm D call. This CDR3 has 14 residues. CDR1 and CDR2 from the germline V gene are SQVTM and ANQGSEA. Trimming pared 5 bases from V and 0 bases from J, leaving 8 bases between.

This clone was detected a few times. The chain couples TRBV7-8 to TRBJ1-1; unclear D gene. The CDR3 is 13 residues long. V was pared by 2 bases and J by 5 bases, with 9 bases between. The germline V gene has CDR1 SGHVS and CDR2 FQNEAQ. Written as DNA, the CDR3 is TGTGCCAGCAGCTTAACGCGGGAAACTGAAGCTTTCTTT. Protein sequence: CASSLTRETEAFF.

V is TRBV24-1 and J is TRBJ2-7; D is unclear. The V gene lost 5 bases and the J gene lost 5 bases, with 12 bases spanning the gap. The CDR3 spans 13 residues. Germline V CDR1 and CDR2: KGHDR, SFDVKD. The CDR3 protein is CATSGSNTDEQYF. CDR3 coding DNA: TGTGCCACCAGTGGATCGAATACGGACGAGCAGTACTTC.

The J gene is TRBJ2-1, the V gene TRBV7-9, with 9 bases identical to TRBD2. V shed 3 bases and J 3 bases; nucleotides not matched to a gene: 0. The CDR3 length is 14 residues. Germline V gives CDR1 SEHNR, CDR2 FQNEAQ (reference sequence). The CDR3 loop reads CASSLTSGYNEQFF. The DNA for the CDR3 is TGTGCCAGCAGCTTGACTAGCGGCTACAATGAGCAGTTCTTC.